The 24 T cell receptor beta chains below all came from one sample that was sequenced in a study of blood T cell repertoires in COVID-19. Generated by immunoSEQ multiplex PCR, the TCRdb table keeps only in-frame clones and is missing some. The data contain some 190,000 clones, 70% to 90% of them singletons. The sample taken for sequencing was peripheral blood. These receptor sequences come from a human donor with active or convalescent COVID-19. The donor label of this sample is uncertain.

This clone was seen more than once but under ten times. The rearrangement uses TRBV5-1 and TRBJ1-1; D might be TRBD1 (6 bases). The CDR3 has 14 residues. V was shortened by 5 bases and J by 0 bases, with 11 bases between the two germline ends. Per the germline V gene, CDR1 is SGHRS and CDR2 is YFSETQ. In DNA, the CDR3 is TGCGCCAGCAGTTCAGGGGTGATGAACACTGAAGCTTTCTTT. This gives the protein CASSSGVMNTEAFF.

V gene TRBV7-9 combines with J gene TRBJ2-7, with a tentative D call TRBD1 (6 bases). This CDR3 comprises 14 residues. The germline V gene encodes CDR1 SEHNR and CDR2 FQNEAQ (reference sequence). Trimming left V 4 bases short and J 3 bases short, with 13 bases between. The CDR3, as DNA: TGTGCCAGCAGCTCCACTTACAGGGACTACGAGCAGTACTTC. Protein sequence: CASSSTYRDYEQYF.

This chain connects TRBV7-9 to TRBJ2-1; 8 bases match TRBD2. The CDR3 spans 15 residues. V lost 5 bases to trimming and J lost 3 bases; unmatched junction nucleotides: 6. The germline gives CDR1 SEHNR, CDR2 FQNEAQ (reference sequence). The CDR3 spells CASSQGLAGYNEQFF. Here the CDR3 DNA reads TGTGCCAGCAGCCAAGGCCTAGCGGGCTACAATGAGCAGTTCTTC. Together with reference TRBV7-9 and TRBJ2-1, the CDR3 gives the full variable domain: DTGVSQNPRHKITKRGQNVTFRCDPISEHNRLYWYRQTLGQGPEFLTYFQNEAQLEKSRLLSDRFSAERPKGSFSTLEIQRTEQGDSAMYLCASSQGLAGYNEQFFGPGTRLTVL.

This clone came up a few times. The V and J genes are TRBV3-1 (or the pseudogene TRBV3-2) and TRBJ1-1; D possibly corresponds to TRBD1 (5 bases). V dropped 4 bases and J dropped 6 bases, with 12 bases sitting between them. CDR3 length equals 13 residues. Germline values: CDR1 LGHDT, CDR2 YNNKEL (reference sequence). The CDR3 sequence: CASSPKWGAEAFF. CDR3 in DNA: TGTGCCAGCAGCCCCAAATGGGGCGCTGAAGCTTTCTTT.

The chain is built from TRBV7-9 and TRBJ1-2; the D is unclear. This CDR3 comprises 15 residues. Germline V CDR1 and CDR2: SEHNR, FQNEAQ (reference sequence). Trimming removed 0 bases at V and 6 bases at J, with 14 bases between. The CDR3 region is CASSLATREANGYTF. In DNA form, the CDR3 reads TGTGCCAGCAGCTTAGCCACCCGGGAAGCTAATGGCTACACCTTC.

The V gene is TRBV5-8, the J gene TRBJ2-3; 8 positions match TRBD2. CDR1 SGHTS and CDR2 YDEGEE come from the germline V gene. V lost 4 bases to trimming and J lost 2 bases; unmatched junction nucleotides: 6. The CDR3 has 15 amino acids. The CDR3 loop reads CASSPGGATTDTQYF. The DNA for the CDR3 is TGTGCCAGCAGCCCCGGGGGGGCAACCACAGATACGCAGTATTTT. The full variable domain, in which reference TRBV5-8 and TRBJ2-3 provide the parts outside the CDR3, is EAGVTQSPTHLIKTRGQQATLRCSPISGHTSVYWYQQALGLGLQFLLWYDEGEERNRGNFPPRFSGRQFPNYSSELNVNALELEDSALYLCASSPGGATTDTQYFGPGTRLTVL.

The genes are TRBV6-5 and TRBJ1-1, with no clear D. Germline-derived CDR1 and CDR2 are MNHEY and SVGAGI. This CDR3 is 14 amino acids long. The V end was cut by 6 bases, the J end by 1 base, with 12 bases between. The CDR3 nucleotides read TGTGCCAGCAGCCACCCAGGTGGGAACACTGAAGCTTTCTTT. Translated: CASSHPGGNTEAFF.

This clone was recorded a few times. The CDR3 region is CASSLVGGVYEQYF. In DNA form, the CDR3 reads TGCGCCAGCAGCTTGGTAGGGGGCGTCTACGAGCAGTACTTC. The chain joins TRBV5-1 to TRBJ2-7, with 7 bases that match TRBD1. From germline, CDR1 is SGHRS and CDR2 YFSETQ. V lost 0 bases and J lost 3; bases outside the gene matches: 3. This CDR3 spans 14 amino acids.

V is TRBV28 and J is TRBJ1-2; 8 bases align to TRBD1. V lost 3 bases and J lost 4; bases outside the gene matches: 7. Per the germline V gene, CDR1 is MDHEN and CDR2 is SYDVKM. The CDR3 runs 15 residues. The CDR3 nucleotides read TGTGCCAGCAGTTTCCTAGGACAGGGTGGCTATGGCTACACCTTC. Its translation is CASSFLGQGGYGYTF.

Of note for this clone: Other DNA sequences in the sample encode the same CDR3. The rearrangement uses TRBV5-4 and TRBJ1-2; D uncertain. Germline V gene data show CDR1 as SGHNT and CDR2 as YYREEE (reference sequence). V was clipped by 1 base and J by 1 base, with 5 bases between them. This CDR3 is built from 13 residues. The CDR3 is CASSLRGNYGYTF. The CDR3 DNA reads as TGTGCCAGCAGCTTGCGGGGTAACTATGGCTACACCTTC.

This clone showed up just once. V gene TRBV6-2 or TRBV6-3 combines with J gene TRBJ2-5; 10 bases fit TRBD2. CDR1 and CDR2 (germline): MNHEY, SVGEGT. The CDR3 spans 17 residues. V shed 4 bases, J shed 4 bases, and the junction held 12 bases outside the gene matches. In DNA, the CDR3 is TGTGCCAGCAGTTTAGGCCTCCAGCGGGAGGGCCGAGAGACCCAGTACTTC. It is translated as CASSLGLQREGRETQYF.

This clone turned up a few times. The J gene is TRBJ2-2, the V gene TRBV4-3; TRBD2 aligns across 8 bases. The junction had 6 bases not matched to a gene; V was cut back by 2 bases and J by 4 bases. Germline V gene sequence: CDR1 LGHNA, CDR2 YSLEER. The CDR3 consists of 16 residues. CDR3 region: CASSQFSGGSTGELFF. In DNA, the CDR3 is TGCGCCAGCAGCCAATTTTCGGGGGGGAGCACCGGGGAGCTGTTTTTT.

CDR3 sequence (DNA): TGTGCCAGCAGTACCACCCCGCCGACAGTGCAAGAGACCCAGTACTTC. It is translated as CASSTTPPTVQETQYF. The chain links TRBV27 to TRBJ2-5; tentative D call: TRBD1 (5 bases). The CDR3 has 16 amino acids. The germline V and J ends were trimmed by 5 bases and 2 bases, with 18 bases remaining between them. Germline loops: CDR1 MNHEY, CDR2 SMNVEV (reference sequence).

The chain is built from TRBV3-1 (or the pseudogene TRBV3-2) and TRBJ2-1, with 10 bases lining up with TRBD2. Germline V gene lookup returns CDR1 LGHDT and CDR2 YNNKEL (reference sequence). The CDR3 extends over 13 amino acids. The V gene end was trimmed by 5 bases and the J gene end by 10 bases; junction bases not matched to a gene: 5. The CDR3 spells CASSSGGVGEQFF. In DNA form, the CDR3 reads TGTGCCAGCAGCAGCGGGGGGGTAGGGGAGCAGTTCTTC.

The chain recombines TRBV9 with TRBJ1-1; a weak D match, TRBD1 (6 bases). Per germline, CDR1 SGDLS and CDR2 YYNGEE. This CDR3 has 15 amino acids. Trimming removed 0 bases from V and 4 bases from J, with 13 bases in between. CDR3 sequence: CASSVGRGWSTEAFF. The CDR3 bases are TGTGCCAGCAGCGTAGGCAGGGGTTGGAGCACTGAAGCTTTCTTT.

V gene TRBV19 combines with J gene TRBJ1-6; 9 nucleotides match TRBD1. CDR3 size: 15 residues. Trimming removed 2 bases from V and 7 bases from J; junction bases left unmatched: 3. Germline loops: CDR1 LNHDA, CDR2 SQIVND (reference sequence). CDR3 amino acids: CASSIRDRENSPLHF. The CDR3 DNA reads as TGTGCCAGTAGTATACGGGACAGGGAAAATTCACCCCTCCACTTT.

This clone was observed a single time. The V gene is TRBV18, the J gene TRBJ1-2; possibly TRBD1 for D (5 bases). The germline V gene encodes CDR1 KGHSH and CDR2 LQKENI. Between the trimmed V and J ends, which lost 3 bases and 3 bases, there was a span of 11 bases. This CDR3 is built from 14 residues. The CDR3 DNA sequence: TGTGCCAGCTCACCGGGGCCCGGACACTATGGCTACACCTTC. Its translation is CASSPGPGHYGYTF.

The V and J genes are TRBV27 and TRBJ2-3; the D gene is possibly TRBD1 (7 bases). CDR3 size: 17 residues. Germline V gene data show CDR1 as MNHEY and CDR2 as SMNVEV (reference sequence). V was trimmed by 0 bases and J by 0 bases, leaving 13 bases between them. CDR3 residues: CASSLSGRGTSTDTQYF. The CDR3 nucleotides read TGTGCCAGCAGTTTATCGGGCAGGGGGACTAGCACAGATACGCAGTATTTT.

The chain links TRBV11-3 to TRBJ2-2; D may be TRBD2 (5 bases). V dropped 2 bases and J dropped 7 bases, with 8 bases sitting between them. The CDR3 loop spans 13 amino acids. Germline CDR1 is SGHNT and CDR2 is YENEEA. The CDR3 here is CASSLRGVGELFF. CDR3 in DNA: TGTGCCAGCAGCTTACGGGGTGTCGGGGAGCTGTTTTTT.

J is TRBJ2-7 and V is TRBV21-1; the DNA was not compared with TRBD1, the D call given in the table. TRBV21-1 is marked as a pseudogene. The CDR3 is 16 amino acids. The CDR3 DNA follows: TGTGCCAGCAGTCCCGGCTCTCGGGACAGGTACTACGAGCAGTACTTC. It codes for CASSPGSRDRYYEQYF.

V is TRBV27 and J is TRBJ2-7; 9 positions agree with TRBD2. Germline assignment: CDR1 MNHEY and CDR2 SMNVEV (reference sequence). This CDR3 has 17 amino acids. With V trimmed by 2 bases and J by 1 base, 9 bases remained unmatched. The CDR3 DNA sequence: TGTGCCAGCAGTTTAACCTTTGGGCTAGCGGGATCCTACGAGCAGTACTTC. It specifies CASSLTFGLAGSYEQYF.

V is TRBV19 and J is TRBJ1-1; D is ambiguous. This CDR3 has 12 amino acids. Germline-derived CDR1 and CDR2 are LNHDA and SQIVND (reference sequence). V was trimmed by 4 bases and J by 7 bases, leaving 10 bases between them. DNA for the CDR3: TGTGCCAGTAGTAGCCGGAGGCTTGAAGCTTTCTTT. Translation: CASSSRRLEAFF.

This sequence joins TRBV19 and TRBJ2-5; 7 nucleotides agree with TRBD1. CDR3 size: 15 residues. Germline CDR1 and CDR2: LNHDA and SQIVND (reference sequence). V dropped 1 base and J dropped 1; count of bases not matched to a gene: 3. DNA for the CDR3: TGTGCCAGTAGTATAGGGGGACAGACCCAAGAGACCCAGTACTTC. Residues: CASSIGGQTQETQYF.

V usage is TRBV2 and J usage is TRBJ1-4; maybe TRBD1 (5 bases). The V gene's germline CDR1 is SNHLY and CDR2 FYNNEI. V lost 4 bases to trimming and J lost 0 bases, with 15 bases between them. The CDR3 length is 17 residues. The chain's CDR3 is CASSVGHTLATNEKLFF. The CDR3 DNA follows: TGTGCCAGCAGTGTAGGACACACCCTCGCAACTAATGAAAAACTGTTTTTT.